This paragraph reports one T cell receptor (beta chain). TCRdb keeps only in-frame clones here, not all; method: immunoSEQ multiplex PCR. The repertoire holds 120,000 or so clones, with 92% as singletons. This sample was taken from a study of control samples from healthy donors and cancer patients. Germline loops: CDR1 MGHRA, CDR2 YSYEKL. V shed 2 bases, J shed 6 bases, and the junction held 6 bases outside the gene matches. This CDR3 is built from 15 residues. The TCR sequence derives from a man older than 75 with head and neck cancer. The material sequenced was PBMCs. V and J are TRBV4-1 and TRBJ2-7; 11 nucleotides align to TRBD1. CDR3: CASSQIGQGAGEQYF. In nucleotides, the CDR3 is TGCGCCAGCAGCCAAATAGGACAGGGGGCGGGCGAGCAGTACTTC.